This T cell receptor (beta chain) was recorded in a study of T cells in localized non-small cell lung cancer. Findings of the study overall: Greater T cell density in blood accompanied longer overall survival. Measurement of T cell clonality placed uninvolved adjacent lung highest, above the level in tumor. Because sequencing included only one region (of the tumor), heterogeneity remains possible. The study detected a median approximately 50 of the top 100 tumor clones in adjacent lung.

Note on this clone: Its matching antigen is unknown.

The V gene's germline CDR1 is SGHAT and CDR2 FQNNGV. Trimming shortened V by 3 bases and J by 0 bases, and 13 bases separated the two germline ends. This CDR3 spans 16 amino acids. The protocol was immunoSEQ multiplex PCR, while the TCRdb copy is restricted to in-frame clones and leaves out a portion. The table includes fewer than 35,000 clones, less than 90% detected once. The material was peripheral blood, obtained before any cancer treatment. The V and J genes are TRBV11-2 and TRBJ2-3; D possibly matches TRBD1 or TRBD2 (6 bases each). The sequence was obtained from a female donor over 55 with stage I lung adenocarcinoma. CDR3 DNA sequence: TGTGCCAGCAGCTTCCTAGGGGGGATTAGCACAGATACGCAGTATTTT. Its protein is CASSFLGGISTDTQYF.